This T cell receptor beta chain was documented in a study of CD8 T cell repertoires and HIV-1 epitope variants. Study-wide context: Tested: three Gag epitope families, Nef HW9 and YT9.

The J segment lost 1 base and the V segment lost 7 bases, leaving 3 bases of the junction unmatched. CDR3 size: 13 residues. Per the germline V gene, CDR1 is MDHEN and CDR2 is SYDVKM. Clones were sequenced by immunoSEQ multiplex PCR, and TCRdb holds only the in-frame ones, with some missing. This table holds around 5,200 clones, 60% to 65% found once. On this clone itself: The antigen is not known.

The rearrangement uses TRBV28 and TRBJ1-1; 7 nucleotides line up with TRBD1. Sequencing was performed on cultured CD8+ T cells derived from PBMCs. The clonotype was recovered from a male donor with HIV. The CDR3 DNA reads as TGTGCCAGCATTGGGACAGAGAACACTGAAGCTTTCTTT. As protein: CASIGTENTEAFF.